One and the same sample provided the 32 T cell receptor beta chains below, sequenced in a study of blood T cell repertoires in COVID-19. Profiling relied on immunoSEQ multiplex PCR, and the TCRdb table lists in-frame clones only, not all of them. The table has fewer than 200,000 clones, over 75% seen once. Sequencing was carried out using peripheral blood. These receptors were taken from a man in his 70s with active or convalescent COVID-19.

The chain uses TRBV5-5 and TRBJ1-1; weak D call: TRBD1 (6 bases). This CDR3 is built from 14 residues. The V and J ends lost 0 bases and 5 bases respectively, with 11 bases between them. The V gene's germline CDR1 is SGHKS and CDR2 YYEKEE (reference sequence). This CDR3 is CASSLDWGRTEAFF. The CDR3 DNA follows: TGTGCCAGCAGCTTGGATTGGGGGCGGACTGAAGCTTTCTTT.

The V call is TRBV6-4, the J call TRBJ2-3; weak D call: TRBD1 (5 bases). Trimming took 6 bases from V and 0 from J, leaving 13 bases between them. In germline, CDR1 is MRHNA, CDR2 SNTAGT. The length of the CDR3 is 15 residues. The CDR3 DNA reads as TGTGCCAGCAGCCAGACAGAATCTAGCACAGATACGCAGTATTTT. Amino acid sequence: CASSQTESSTDTQYF.

J is TRBJ1-2 and V is TRBV4-1; possibly TRBD1 for D (6 bases). Trimming removed 5 bases from V and 2 bases from J, with 18 bases in between. There are 16 residues in the CDR3. The germline CDR1 and CDR2 sequences are MGHRA and YSYEKL. CDR3 sequence: CASSNHQGPMNYGYTF. The CDR3 coding sequence is TGCGCCAGCAGCAACCATCAGGGGCCGATGAACTATGGCTACACCTTC.

This clone appeared a few times. A junction end diverges from the germline sequence, so it may reflect a read error. The rearrangement uses TRBV7-7 and TRBJ2-3; possibly TRBD1 for D (6 bases). Germline assignment: CDR1 SSHAT and CDR2 FNYEAQ (reference sequence). The CDR3 spans 14 residues. The CDR3 loop is CASSPQGSTDTQYF. The CDR3 nucleotides read TGTGCTAGCAGCCCCCAGGGGTCCACAGATACGCAGTATTTT.

The chain carries TRBV29-1 and TRBJ1-3, with D possibly being TRBD1 (6 bases). The CDR3 consists of 14 residues. Germline V lookup: CDR1 SQVTM, CDR2 ANQGSEA. The germline V and J ends were trimmed by 6 bases and 0 bases, with 12 bases remaining between them. The CDR3 nucleotides are TGCAGCGTCGAGATAGGGGGCTCTGGAAACACCATATATTTT. It encodes CSVEIGGSGNTIYF.

The chain is built from TRBV7-2 and TRBJ2-7; 8 bases map to TRBD1. The V and J ends lost 6 bases and 4 bases, in that order; junction bases with no gene match: 5. Germline lookup yields CDR1 SGHTA and CDR2 FQGNSA. CDR3 size: 13 residues. This CDR3 is CASRSGTGYEQYF. CDR3 DNA: TGTGCCAGCAGATCCGGGACAGGATACGAGCAGTACTTC.

The V call is TRBV15, the J call TRBJ2-7; TRBD1 matches at 9 bases. Per the germline V gene, CDR1 is LNHNV and CDR2 is YYDKDF (reference sequence). With V trimmed by 1 base and J by 1 base, 8 bases remained unmatched. The CDR3 runs 17 residues. The CDR3 is CATSRGGPGQGSYEQYF. The CDR3 bases are TGTGCCACCAGCAGAGGGGGACCGGGACAGGGATCCTACGAGCAGTACTTC.

This clone was seen once. This rearrangement joins TRBV30 to TRBJ2-3; no clear D gene. Germline V CDR1 and CDR2: GTSNPN, SVGIG (reference sequence). This CDR3 region has 14 residues. Trimming took 4 bases from V and 2 from J, leaving 13 bases between them. The CDR3 nucleotides read TGTGCCTGGAACTCGCAAGTGGTCACAGATACGCAGTATTTT. Translated, it gives CAWNSQVVTDTQYF.

The gene calls are TRBV3-1 (or the pseudogene TRBV3-2) and TRBJ2-1; D uncertain. The germline V and J ends were trimmed by 0 bases and 6 bases, with 18 bases remaining between them. The germline gives CDR1 LGHDT, CDR2 YNNKEL (reference sequence). This CDR3 has 17 residues. The CDR3 coding sequence is TGTGCCAGCAGCCAAGACCCAACAACAACACGCTTCAATGAGCAGTTCTTC. Translation gives CASSQDPTTTRFNEQFF.

This chain uses TRBV24-1 with TRBJ1-2; 8 positions match TRBD1. The CDR3 spans 13 residues. V lost 9 bases and J lost 6; bases outside the gene matches: 8. CDR1 is KGHDR and CDR2 is SFDVKD in the germline V gene. Here the CDR3 reads CATVEDREDGYTF. The CDR3 DNA follows: TGTGCCACCGTGGAGGACAGGGAGGATGGCTACACCTTC.

The V call is TRBV2, the J call TRBJ2-1; D is perhaps TRBD2 (5 bases). Germline V CDR1 and CDR2: SNHLY, FYNNEI. Trimming pared 5 bases from V and 0 bases from J, leaving 11 bases between. CDR3 length: 15 residues. The CDR3 sequence is CASSPSGFSYNEQFF. CDR3 coding DNA: TGTGCCAGCAGTCCGAGCGGATTCTCCTACAATGAGCAGTTCTTC.

This clone has more than one count but fewer than ten. The genes are TRBV19 and TRBJ1-6; 9 bases align to TRBD1. The germline gives CDR1 LNHDA, CDR2 SQIVND (reference sequence). Losses at the gene ends were 4 bases for V and 4 bases for J; bases not matched to a gene: 2. The CDR3 covers 15 residues. CDR3 sequence: CASSTGTGYNSPLHF. The CDR3 DNA is TGTGCCAGTAGTACAGGGACAGGGTATAATTCACCCCTCCACTTT.

The chain links TRBV30 to TRBJ2-7; tentatively, D is TRBD1 (5 bases). The V gene's germline CDR1 is GTSNPN and CDR2 SVGIG (reference sequence). The CDR3 covers 13 residues. Trimming removed 0 bases from V and 5 bases from J, with 11 bases in between. The CDR3 bases are TGTGCCTGGAGTGTTAAGGGGATCGACGAGCAGTACTTC. Its translation is CAWSVKGIDEQYF.

The V call is TRBV24-1, the J call TRBJ2-6; possible D gene TRBD1, 6 bases. This CDR3 is 15 amino acids long. The V gene lost 8 bases and the J gene lost 0 bases, with 10 bases spanning the gap. CDR1 and CDR2 (germline): KGHDR, SFDVKD. The CDR3 nucleotides are TGTGCCACCACCACAGGGAGCTCTGGGGCCAACGTCCTGACTTTC. The encoded protein is CATTTGSSGANVLTF.

CDR3 residues: CASNQAAVYQETQYF. The CDR3 coding sequence is TGTGCCAGCAATCAGGCAGCCGTTTACCAAGAGACCCAGTACTTC. The chain uses TRBV6-5 and TRBJ2-5; D unresolved. CDR1 is MNHEY, CDR2 SVGAGI, per germline. The CDR3 spans 15 residues. V lost 7 bases, J lost 0 bases, and 15 bases lay in between.

This rearrangement joins TRBV12-3 or TRBV12-4 to TRBJ2-1, with 9 bases fitting TRBD2. J was trimmed by 12 bases and V by 7 bases; bases with no gene match: 10. The CDR3 has 13 amino acids. The CDR3 spells CASTHLAGKAQFF. The CDR3 region has the DNA TGTGCCAGCACCCATCTAGCGGGAAAGGCGCAGTTCTTC.

V gene TRBV7-2 combines with J gene TRBJ2-3; 13 nucleotides match TRBD2. There are 16 residues in the CDR3. J lost 5 bases, V lost 5 bases, and 7 bases had no gene match. Germline-derived CDR1 and CDR2 are SGHTA and FQGNSA. This chain's CDR3 is CASSARLAGGGDTQYF. The CDR3 DNA reads as TGTGCCAGCAGCGCACGACTAGCGGGGGGTGGAGATACGCAGTATTTT.

The chain has TRBV7-2 and TRBJ1-3; unclear D gene. The CDR3 extends over 15 amino acids. Germline CDR1 SGHTA, CDR2 FQGNSA. The V end was cut by 2 bases, the J end by 0 bases, with 8 bases between. The CDR3 nucleotides are TGTGCCAGCAGCTTATTTGCACTCTCTGGAAACACCATATATTTT. This encodes CASSLFALSGNTIYF.

The chain links TRBV6-5 to TRBJ1-5; no clear D. Trimming left V 6 bases short and J 7 bases short, with 16 bases between. There are 14 residues in the CDR3. Per germline, CDR1 MNHEY and CDR2 SVGAGI. CDR3 bases: TGTGCCAGCAGCCCATCAGGCGGGTGGCAGCCCCAGCATTTT. Translating gives CASSPSGGWQPQHF.

The chain combines TRBV19 with TRBJ1-3; TRBD1 might be the D (6 bases). Trimming took off 5 bases at V and 2 bases at J, with 16 bases between the two ends. Looked up from germline, CDR1 is LNHDA and CDR2 is SQIVND (reference sequence). CDR3 size: 16 residues. CDR3 DNA: TGTGCCAGTAGTCCTGGGGGGGCCGGGACTGGAAACACCATATATTTT. Translating gives CASSPGGAGTGNTIYF.

This clone was observed a single time. The V gene is TRBV7-2, the J gene TRBJ2-7; 11 bases fit TRBD1. From germline, CDR1 is SGHTA and CDR2 FQGNSA. There are 17 residues in the CDR3. Trimming at V came to 1 base and at J to 3 bases, leaving 8 bases not matched to a gene. The CDR3 DNA reads as TGTGCCAGCAGCTTAGGTTCTTCGGGGACAGGGGGCTACGAGCAGTACTTC. Protein sequence: CASSLGSSGTGGYEQYF.

The chain uses TRBV7-9 and TRBJ2-3, with 8 bases fitting TRBD2. Unmatched junction bases numbered 10, after V lost 2 bases and J lost 6 bases. Germline assignment: CDR1 SEHNR and CDR2 FQNEAQ (reference sequence). The CDR3 runs to 16 residues. The CDR3 reads CASSLNIAGKGDTQYF. CDR3 DNA sequence: TGTGCCAGCAGCTTAAACATAGCGGGGAAGGGGGATACGCAGTATTTT.

The genes are TRBV21-1 and TRBJ1-2. TRBV21-1 is tagged as a pseudogene. The CDR3 loop spans 15 amino acids. CDR3 nucleotide sequence: TGTGCCAGCAGCAAAGATGGAGGGCGTGATAGACGCTACACCTTC. Translating it yields CASSKDGGRDRRYTF.

This chain uses TRBV5-1 with TRBJ2-3; D may be TRBD2 (5 bases). The CDR3 sequence is 16 residues long. CDR1 and CDR2 from the germline V gene are SGHRS and YFSETQ. Trimming took off 4 bases at V and 0 bases at J, with 15 bases between the two ends. The CDR3 is CASSVGNGVSTDTQYF. Here the CDR3 DNA reads TGCGCCAGCAGCGTAGGTAACGGGGTTAGCACAGATACGCAGTATTTT.

This clone appeared a few times. V usage is TRBV25-1 and J usage is TRBJ2-1; maybe TRBD2 (7 bases). Germline V gene lookup returns CDR1 MGHDK and CDR2 SYGVNS. V dropped 6 bases and J dropped 0 bases, with 18 bases sitting between them. The CDR3 consists of 17 residues. For the CDR3, the DNA is TGTGCCAGCAGGGCCGAGGGAGGGGGTTTCTCCTACAATGAGCAGTTCTTC. It yields the protein CASRAEGGGFSYNEQFF.

The chain joins TRBV27 to TRBJ1-1; 7 bases map to TRBD1. The CDR3 is 15 amino acids. J lost 4 bases, V lost 3 bases, and 8 bases had no gene match. CDR1 and CDR2 (germline): MNHEY, SMNVEV (reference sequence). The DNA for the CDR3 is TGTGCCAGCAGTTTGCAGACAGGGACGGGCACTGAAGCTTTCTTT. It is translated as CASSLQTGTGTEAFF.

This chain uses TRBV2 with TRBJ2-2; D possibly corresponds to TRBD1 (5 bases). CDR1 is SNHLY and CDR2 is FYNNEI in the germline V gene. The germline V and J ends were trimmed by 7 bases and 6 bases, with 15 bases remaining between them. This CDR3 spans 14 amino acids. DNA of the CDR3: TGTGCCAGCAACCGACAGTTGATAGCCGGGGAGCTGTTTTTT. It codes for CASNRQLIAGELFF.

The chain combines TRBV27 with TRBJ1-6, with 8 bases that match TRBD1. This CDR3 has 13 residues. Trimming at V came to 10 bases and at J to 9 bases, leaving 8 bases not matched to a gene. Germline V CDR1 and CDR2: MNHEY, SMNVEV (reference sequence). The CDR3 protein is CATIGQGGSPLHF. The CDR3 DNA is TGTGCCACCATCGGACAGGGAGGTTCACCCCTCCACTTT.

The chain employs TRBV6-1 and TRBJ1-2; D gene uncertain. Germline CDR1 reads MNHNS; CDR2 reads SASEGT. Trimming stripped 0 bases from V and 5 bases from J, with 7 bases between. The CDR3 extends over 13 amino acids. The CDR3 region is CASSEATDYGYTF. CDR3 in DNA: TGTGCCAGCAGTGAAGCCACAGATTATGGCTACACCTTC.

The V call is TRBV6-5, the J call TRBJ1-5; D gene ambiguous. The CDR3 consists of 12 residues. Germline values: CDR1 MNHEY, CDR2 SVGAGI. Trimming removed 6 bases from V and 9 bases from J, with 12 bases in between. The CDR3 nucleotides read TGTGCCAGCAGCCACCCCGGAGGGCCCCAGCATTTT. Its protein is CASSHPGGPQHF.

This clone has more than one count but fewer than ten. Here the CDR3 reads CASSRGYRGTGNTIYF. CDR3 nucleotides: TGCGCCAGCAGCCGCGGCTACAGGGGGACTGGAAACACCATATATTTT. The chain couples TRBV4-1 to TRBJ1-3; TRBD1 agrees at 8 bases. CDR3 length: 16 residues. The V segment lost 4 bases and the J segment 2 bases; nucleotides outside the gene matches: 7. The germline V gene has CDR1 MGHRA and CDR2 YSYEKL.

The CDR3 DNA follows: TGTGCCAGCAGCTACAGGGGAACTGGGGAGCTGTTTTTT. Residues: CASSYRGTGELFF. V is TRBV3-1 (or the pseudogene TRBV3-2) and J is TRBJ2-2; 7 positions agree with TRBD1. There are 13 residues in the CDR3. Germline CDR1 LGHDT, CDR2 YNNKEL (reference sequence). J lost 8 bases, V lost 5 bases, and 5 bases had no gene match.